This T cell receptor (beta chain) was identified during a study of blood T cell repertoires in COVID-19. Per the authors' pipeline: Using reference gene primer amplification, nucleated cell counts were estimated. Profiled with immunoSEQ multiplex PCR; TCRdb holds only in-frame clones, not every one. V, J and clone size were drawn from that table, and D and trimming were deduced from the DNA. In the table there are 280,000 or so clones, under 90% of which are singletons. This CDR3 comprises 13 residues. Per the germline V gene, CDR1 is KGHSH and CDR2 is LQKENI. V was shortened by 4 bases and J by 9 bases, with 14 bases between the two germline ends. Cohorts were determined from participant-reported clinical history.

The genes are TRBV18 and TRBJ2-3, with a possible D match to TRBD1 (6 bases). This receptor was obtained from a woman in her 50s who had been exposed to COVID-19. Sequenced material: PBMCs or T cells enriched from blood (not recorded which). The CDR3 bases are TGTGCCAGCTCACAACAACAGGGAAGCACGCAGTATTTT. Translating it yields CASSQQQGSTQYF.